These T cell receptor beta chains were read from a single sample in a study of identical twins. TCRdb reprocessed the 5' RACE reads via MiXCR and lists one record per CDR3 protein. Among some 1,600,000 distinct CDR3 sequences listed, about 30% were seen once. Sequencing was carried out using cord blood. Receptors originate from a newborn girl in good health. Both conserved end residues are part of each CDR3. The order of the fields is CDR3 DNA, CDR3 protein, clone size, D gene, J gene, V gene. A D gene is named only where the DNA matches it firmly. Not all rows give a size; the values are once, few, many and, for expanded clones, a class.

CDR3nt: TGCGCCAGCGTGGACCCCAGCAATCAGCCCCAGCATTTT
CDR3aa: CASVDPSNQPQHF
abundance: few
d_gene: .
j_gene: TRBJ1-5
v_gene: TRBV5-1

CDR3nt: TGTGCCAGCAGTTACTACAGGGGGTTTCATCAGCCCCAGCATTTT
CDR3aa: CASSYYRGFHQPQHF
abundance: .
d_gene: TRBD1
j_gene: TRBJ1-5
v_gene: TRBV6-6

CDR3nt: TGTGCCAGCAGCCGGACCCCCAAGGGATCCTACGAGCAGTACTTC
CDR3aa: CASSRTPKGSYEQYF
abundance: .
d_gene: .
j_gene: TRBJ2-7
v_gene: TRBV3-1

CDR3nt: TGTGCCAGCAGCCAGGGTCTTAATTCACCCCTCCACTTT
CDR3aa: CASSQGLNSPLHF
abundance: few
d_gene: .
j_gene: TRBJ1-6
v_gene: TRBV12-3/TRBV12-4

CDR3nt: TGTGCCAGCAGCGTTCTAACGGGAGCCTACGAGCAGTACTTC
CDR3aa: CASSVLTGAYEQYF
abundance: .
d_gene: .
j_gene: TRBJ2-7
v_gene: TRBV7-8

CDR3nt: TGCGCCAGCAGCTTTTCGGGTCCGGGGAATGAGCAGTACTTC
CDR3aa: CASSFSGPGNEQYF
abundance: few
d_gene: .
j_gene: TRBJ2-5
v_gene: TRBV5-1

CDR3nt: TGTGCCAGCAGCCCCCCCGTGCGACTAGCGGGAGCGGCCCGCAATGAGCAGTTCTTC
CDR3aa: CASSPPVRLAGAARNEQFF
abundance: .
d_gene: TRBD2
j_gene: TRBJ2-1
v_gene: TRBV7-9

CDR3nt: TGCAGTGCTAGAGCCCCCCTTAGGTACGAGCAGTACTTC
CDR3aa: CSARAPLRYEQYF
abundance: .
d_gene: .
j_gene: TRBJ2-7
v_gene: TRBV20-1

CDR3nt: TGTGCCAGCAGCTTAGGACAGGATAGGAACTATGGCTACACCTTC
CDR3aa: CASSLGQDRNYGYTF
abundance: few
d_gene: .
j_gene: TRBJ1-2
v_gene: TRBV7-9

CDR3nt: TGTGCCAGCAGAAACAATGGGGGTGAAAAACTGTTTTTT
CDR3aa: CASRNNGGEKLFF
abundance: .
d_gene: .
j_gene: TRBJ1-4
v_gene: TRBV2

CDR3nt: TGTGCCAGCAGTGAAAACAGGGGTAATTCACCCCTCCACTTT
CDR3aa: CASSENRGNSPLHF
abundance: .
d_gene: TRBD1
j_gene: TRBJ1-6
v_gene: TRBV25-1

CDR3nt: TGTGCCAGCAAGGCGAAAGCGTTTGACTATGGCTACACCTTC
CDR3aa: CASKAKAFDYGYTF
abundance: .
d_gene: .
j_gene: TRBJ1-2
v_gene: TRBV5-6

CDR3nt: TGTGCCAGCAGACCTCAGACCCAGAATGAAAAACTGTTTTTT
CDR3aa: CASRPQTQNEKLFF
abundance: few
d_gene: .
j_gene: TRBJ1-4
v_gene: TRBV27

CDR3nt: TGTGCCAGCAGCGTAGTTCTAGCGGGGGGGCCGGCGGGCTACAATGAGCAGTTCTTC
CDR3aa: CASSVVLAGGPAGYNEQFF
abundance: .
d_gene: TRBD2
j_gene: TRBJ2-1
v_gene: TRBV9

CDR3nt: TGTGCCAGCAGTTATCCGACTAGCGGGGGGCCGAACACCGGGGAGCTGTTTTTT
CDR3aa: CASSYPTSGGPNTGELFF
abundance: .
d_gene: TRBD2
j_gene: TRBJ2-2
v_gene: TRBV6-5

CDR3nt: TGTGCCAGCAGTGGGCGACAGGGGATGACCGGGGAGCTGTTTTTT
CDR3aa: CASSGRQGMTGELFF
abundance: .
d_gene: TRBD1
j_gene: TRBJ2-2
v_gene: TRBV28

CDR3nt: TGTGCCAGCAGCTTAGCGGGCACAGGGGGCCGCGAGCAGTACTTC
CDR3aa: CASSLAGTGGREQYF
abundance: .
d_gene: TRBD1
j_gene: TRBJ2-7
v_gene: TRBV7-9

CDR3nt: TGCAGTGCTAGAGAATCGGGAGGATTCCCAGAGACCCAGTACTTC
CDR3aa: CSARESGGFPETQYF
abundance: .
d_gene: TRBD2
j_gene: TRBJ2-5
v_gene: TRBV20-1

CDR3nt: TGCAGTGCTGTACTGAACACCGGGGAGCTGTTTTTT
CDR3aa: CSAVLNTGELFF
abundance: .
d_gene: .
j_gene: TRBJ2-2
v_gene: TRBV20-1

CDR3nt: TGTGCCAGCAGTCCTCCGGGACAGGATTTGCCAGAAGCTTTCTTT
CDR3aa: CASSPPGQDLPEAFF
abundance: few
d_gene: TRBD1
j_gene: TRBJ1-1
v_gene: TRBV28

CDR3nt: TGCGCCAGCGGCGACGACAGCGGCCCCTACAATGAGCAGTTCTTC
CDR3aa: CASGDDSGPYNEQFF
abundance: .
d_gene: .
j_gene: TRBJ2-1
v_gene: TRBV12-3/TRBV12-4

CDR3nt: TGTGCCAGCAGCCAAGGACGATGGGCTAGAACTGGGGATACGCAGTATTTT
CDR3aa: CASSQGRWARTGDTQYF
abundance: .
d_gene: .
j_gene: TRBJ2-3
v_gene: TRBV3-1

CDR3nt: TGTGCCAGCAGTTCGCGACTAGCGGGAGCGGTGAGCACAGATACGCAGTATTTT
CDR3aa: CASSSRLAGAVSTDTQYF
abundance: .
d_gene: TRBD2
j_gene: TRBJ2-3
v_gene: TRBV12-3/TRBV12-4

CDR3nt: TGCAGTACTAGCATCCCGACTAGCGGGGATCGCAGTGAGCAGTTCTTC
CDR3aa: CSTSIPTSGDRSEQFF
abundance: .
d_gene: TRBD2
j_gene: TRBJ2-1
v_gene: TRBV20-1

CDR3nt: TGTGCCAGCAGTTTAGGGGCGGGGGTGGTGACAGATGCGCAGTATTTT
CDR3aa: CASSLGAGVVTDAQYF
abundance: .
d_gene: TRBD2
j_gene: TRBJ2-3
v_gene: TRBV12-3/TRBV12-4

CDR3nt: TGTGCCAGCAGCCGGGCCATTTTGCAGTACCAAGAGACCCAGTACTTC
CDR3aa: CASSRAILQYQETQYF
abundance: .
d_gene: .
j_gene: TRBJ2-5
v_gene: TRBV3-1

CDR3nt: TGTGCCAGCAGCCAGCGACAGGGGAGCCATGAGCAGTTCTTC
CDR3aa: CASSQRQGSHEQFF
abundance: .
d_gene: TRBD1
j_gene: TRBJ2-1
v_gene: TRBV11-3